The subject of this entry is one T cell receptor (beta chain). This clone occurred a few times. It lacks a known antigen. Base quality data are lacking; no much larger clone is found one base away. These data are taken from a study of T cell responses to AZD1222 COVID-19 vaccine listed by TCRdb under 2021. The study in broad terms: AZD1222 recipients given second doses at about 4 weeks or at about 12 weeks were pooled, since spike-specific TCR depth and breadth were not found to differ between the two schedules. A total of about 250 trial participants underwent TCR sequencing, of whom nearly 210 had received two doses of AZD1222 and about 25 had received two doses of the MenACWY control vaccine. Enrollment into the trials was organized by age into subgroups of 18-55, 56-69 and 70-plus years, and those subgroups contained approximately 160, 26 and 62 TCR-sequenced participants, respectively.

Results the study describes overall, beyond this receptor: Reportedly, close to half of the unique spike-specific TCRs recognized epitopes lying outside the regions that are mutated in the B.1.351 and B.1.1.7 variants. Conclusions about previously exposed vaccinees are limited because only 6 or 7 AZD1222 recipients were SARS-CoV-2 seropositive at baseline. Because no day 14 peak-response samples were available, repertoires were characterized only after the peak T cell response. Participants were mostly white British and included more females than males, and it was suggested by the authors that clonal diversity may have been underestimated. A significant rise in spike-specific TCR breadth and depth was observed after two AZD1222 doses relative to day 0 and relative to MenACWY recipients. The vaccine-associated CD4 TCRs covered the entire spike protein, and the dominant responses fell in regions 160-218 and 743-854. In the small 56-69-year group, the increase in depth fell short of significance, most likely because of low power.

The CDR3 regions of human TCRbeta chains were analyzed by immunosequencing. For the original study's pipeline: Repertoire TCRs were matched against a reference library of SARS-CoV-2-specific TCRs generated with the MIRA antigen-specificity platform. Breadth meant the fraction of unique TCRs that were SARS-CoV-2-associated, whereas depth meant the fraction of total T cells that were SARS-CoV-2-associated. Using the MIRA data, each spike-specific TCR was mapped to the spike region that the TCR reacts to and placed in a CD4 or CD8 class. Log10-transformed breadth and depth values were compared by one-way ANOVA with Sidak's multiple comparisons tests. Drawn from immuneACCESS, this table holds only the in-frame rearrangements with V and J called that TCRdb kept. Clones are partly lost; checked studies trace under half to an unresolved V gene and leave the rest unexplained. V, J and clone size are those of that table, while D and trimming were read from the DNA. The sample table lists about 140,000 clones, roughly 88% of them with a count of one. The top ten clonotypes cover about 3.5% of the sample.

The germline V gene (reference sequence) specifies GTSNPN as CDR1 and SVGIG as CDR2. V lost 0 bases and J lost 3 bases; the stretch between them is 9 bases long. Including cysteine and phenylalanine, the CDR3 has 13 amino acids. Only the CDR3 DNA stays, 39 bases, in frame from base 1. In the paper's terms, the time point label means: baseline before first vaccination. Vaccinee samples came from UK trials COV001 and COV002, including a single-blind randomized controlled phase 2/3 trial of AZD1222 (ChAdOx1 nCoV-19) in healthy adults. For TCRbeta chain sequencing, PBMC samples from trial participants were taken at day 0 and at day 28 after the second dose.

The material was peripheral blood, obtained on day 0 of AZD1222 vaccination. The source of this sequence is an adult in good health. Recombination linked TRBV30 to TRBJ2-7; a confident D gene designation cannot be given. CDR3 protein: CAWSVTRDYEQYF. The bases read TGTGCCTGGAGTGTAACACGCGACTACGAGCAGTACTTC.